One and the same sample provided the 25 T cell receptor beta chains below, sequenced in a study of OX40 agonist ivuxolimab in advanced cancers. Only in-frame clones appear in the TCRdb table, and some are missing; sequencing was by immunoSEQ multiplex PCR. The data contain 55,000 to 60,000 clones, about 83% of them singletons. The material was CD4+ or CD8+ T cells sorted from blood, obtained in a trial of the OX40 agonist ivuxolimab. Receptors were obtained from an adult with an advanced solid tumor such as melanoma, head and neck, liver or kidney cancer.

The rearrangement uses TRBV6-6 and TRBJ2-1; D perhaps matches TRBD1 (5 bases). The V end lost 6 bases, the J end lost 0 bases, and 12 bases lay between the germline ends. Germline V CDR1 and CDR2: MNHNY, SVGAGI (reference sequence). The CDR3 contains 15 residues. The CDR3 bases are TGTGCCAGCAGCGTTGACAGAAGCTCCTACAATGAGCAGTTCTTC. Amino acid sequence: CASSVDRSSYNEQFF.

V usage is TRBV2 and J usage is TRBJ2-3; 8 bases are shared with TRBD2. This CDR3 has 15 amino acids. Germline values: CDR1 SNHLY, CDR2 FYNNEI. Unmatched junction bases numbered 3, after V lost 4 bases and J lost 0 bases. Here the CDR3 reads CASSVIAGSTDTQYF. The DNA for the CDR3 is TGTGCCAGCAGTGTCATAGCGGGGAGCACAGATACGCAGTATTTT.

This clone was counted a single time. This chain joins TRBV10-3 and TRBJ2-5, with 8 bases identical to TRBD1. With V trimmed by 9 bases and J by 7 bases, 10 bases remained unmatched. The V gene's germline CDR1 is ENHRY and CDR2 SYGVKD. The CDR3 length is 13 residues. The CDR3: CAMESDRGSTQYF. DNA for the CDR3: TGTGCCATGGAGAGTGACAGGGGTTCGACCCAGTACTTC.

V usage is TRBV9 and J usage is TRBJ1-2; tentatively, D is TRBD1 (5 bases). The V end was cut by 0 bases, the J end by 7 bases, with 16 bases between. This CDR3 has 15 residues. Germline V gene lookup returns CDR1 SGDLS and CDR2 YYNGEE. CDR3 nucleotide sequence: TGTGCCAGCAGCGTAGATTGGGACGCTAGAGGTGGCTACACCTTC. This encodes CASSVDWDARGGYTF. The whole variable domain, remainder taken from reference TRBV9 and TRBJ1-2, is DSGVTQTPKHLITATGQRVTLRCSPRSGDLSVYWYQQSLDQGLQFLIQYYNGEERAKGNILERFSAQQFPDLHSELNLSSLELGDSALYFCASSVDWDARGGYTFGSGTRLTVV.

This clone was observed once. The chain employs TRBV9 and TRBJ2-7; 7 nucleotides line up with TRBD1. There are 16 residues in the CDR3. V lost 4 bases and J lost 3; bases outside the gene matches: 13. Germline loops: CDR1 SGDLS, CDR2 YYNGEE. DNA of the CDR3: TGTGCCAGCAGCCCCCGCCCACCGGGACAGAGCTACGAGCAGTACTTC. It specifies CASSPRPPGQSYEQYF.

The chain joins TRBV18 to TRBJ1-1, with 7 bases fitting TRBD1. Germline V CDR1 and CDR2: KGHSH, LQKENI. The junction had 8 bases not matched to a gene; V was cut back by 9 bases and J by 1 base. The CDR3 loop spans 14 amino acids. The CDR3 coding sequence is TGTGCCAGTTCTCTGGGACAGCCGAACACTGAAGCTTTCTTT. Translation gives CASSLGQPNTEAFF.

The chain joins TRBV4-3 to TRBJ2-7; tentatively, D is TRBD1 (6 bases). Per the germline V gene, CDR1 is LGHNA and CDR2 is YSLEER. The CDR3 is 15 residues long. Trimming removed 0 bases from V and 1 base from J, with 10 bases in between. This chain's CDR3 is CASSQDARGSYEQYF. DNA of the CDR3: TGCGCCAGCAGCCAAGATGCCAGGGGATCCTACGAGCAGTACTTC.

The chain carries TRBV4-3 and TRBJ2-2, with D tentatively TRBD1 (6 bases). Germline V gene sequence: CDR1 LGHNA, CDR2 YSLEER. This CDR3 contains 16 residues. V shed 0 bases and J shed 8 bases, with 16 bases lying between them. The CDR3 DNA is TGCGCCAGCAGCCAAGATCCGGGACATATAGGAGGGGAGCTGTTTTTT. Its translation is CASSQDPGHIGGELFF.

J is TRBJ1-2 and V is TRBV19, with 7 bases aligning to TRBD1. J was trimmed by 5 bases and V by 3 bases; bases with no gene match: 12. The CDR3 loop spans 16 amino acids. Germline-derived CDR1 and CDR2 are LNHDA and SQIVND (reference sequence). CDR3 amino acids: CASSIGVGTENYGYTF. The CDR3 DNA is TGTGCCAGTAGTATTGGTGTCGGGACAGAGAATTATGGCTACACCTTC.

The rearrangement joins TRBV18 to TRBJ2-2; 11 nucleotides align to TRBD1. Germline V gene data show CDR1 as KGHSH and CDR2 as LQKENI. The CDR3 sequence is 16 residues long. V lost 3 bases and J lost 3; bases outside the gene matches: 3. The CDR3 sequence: CASSPRTGGDTGELFF. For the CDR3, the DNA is TGTGCCAGCTCACCGCGGACAGGGGGCGACACCGGGGAGCTGTTTTTT.

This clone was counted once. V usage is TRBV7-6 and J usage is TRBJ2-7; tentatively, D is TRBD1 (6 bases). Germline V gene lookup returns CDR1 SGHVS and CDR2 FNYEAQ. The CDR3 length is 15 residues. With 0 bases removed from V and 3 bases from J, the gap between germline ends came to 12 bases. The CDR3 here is CASSLALGQGYEQYF. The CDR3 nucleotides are TGTGCCAGCAGCTTAGCGTTGGGACAAGGCTACGAGCAGTACTTC.

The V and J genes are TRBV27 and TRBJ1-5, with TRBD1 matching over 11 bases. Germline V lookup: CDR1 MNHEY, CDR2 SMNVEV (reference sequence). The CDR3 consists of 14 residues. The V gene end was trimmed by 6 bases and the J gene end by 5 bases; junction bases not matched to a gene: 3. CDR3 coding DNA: TGTGCCAGCAGGGGACAGGGGGAATATCAGCCCCAGCATTTT. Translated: CASRGQGEYQPQHF.

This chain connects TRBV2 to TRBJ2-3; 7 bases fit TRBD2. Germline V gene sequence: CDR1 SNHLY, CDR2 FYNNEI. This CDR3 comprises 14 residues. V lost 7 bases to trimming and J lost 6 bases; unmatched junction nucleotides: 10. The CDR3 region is CASKSSPAGDTQYF. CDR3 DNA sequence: TGTGCCAGCAAGAGCAGTCCAGCGGGGGATACGCAGTATTTT.

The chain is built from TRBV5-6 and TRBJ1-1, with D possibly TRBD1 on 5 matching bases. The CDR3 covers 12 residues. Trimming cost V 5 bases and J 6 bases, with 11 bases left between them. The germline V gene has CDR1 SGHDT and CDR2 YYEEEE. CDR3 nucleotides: TGTGCCAGCAGATACCGAGGGGCTGAAGCTTTCTTT. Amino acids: CASRYRGAEAFF. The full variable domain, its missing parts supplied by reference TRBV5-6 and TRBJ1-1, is DAGVTQSPTHLIKTRGQQVTLRCSPKSGHDTVSWYQQALGQGPQFIFQYYEEEERQRGNFPDRFSGHQFPNYSSELNVNALLLGDSALYLCASRYRGAEAFFGQGTRLTVV.

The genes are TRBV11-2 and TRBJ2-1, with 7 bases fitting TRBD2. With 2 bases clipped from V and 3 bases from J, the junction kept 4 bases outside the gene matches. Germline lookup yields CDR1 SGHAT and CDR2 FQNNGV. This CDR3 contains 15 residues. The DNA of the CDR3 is TGTGCCAGCAGCTTAAGGCTAGCGGACTACAATGAGCAGTTCTTC. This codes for CASSLRLADYNEQFF.

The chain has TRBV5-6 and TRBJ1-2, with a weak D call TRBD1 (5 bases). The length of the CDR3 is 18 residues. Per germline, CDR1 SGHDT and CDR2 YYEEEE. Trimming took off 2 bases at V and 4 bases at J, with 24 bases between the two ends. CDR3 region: CASSFSQRGGHRGYGYTF. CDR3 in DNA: TGTGCCAGCAGCTTCTCTCAGAGGGGCGGGCATCGGGGCTATGGCTACACCTTC.

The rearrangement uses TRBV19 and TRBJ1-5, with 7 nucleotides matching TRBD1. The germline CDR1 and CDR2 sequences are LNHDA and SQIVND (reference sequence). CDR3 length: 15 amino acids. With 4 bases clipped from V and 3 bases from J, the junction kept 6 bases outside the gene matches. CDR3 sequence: CASSRQGDYNQPQHF. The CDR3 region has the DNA TGTGCCAGTAGTAGACAGGGAGATTACAATCAGCCCCAGCATTTT.

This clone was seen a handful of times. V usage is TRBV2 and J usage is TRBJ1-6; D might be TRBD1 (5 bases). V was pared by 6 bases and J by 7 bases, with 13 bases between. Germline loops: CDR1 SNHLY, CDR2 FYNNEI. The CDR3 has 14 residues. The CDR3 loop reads CASSTGPSNSPLHF. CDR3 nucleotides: TGTGCCAGCAGCACGGGACCGTCCAATTCACCCCTCCACTTT.

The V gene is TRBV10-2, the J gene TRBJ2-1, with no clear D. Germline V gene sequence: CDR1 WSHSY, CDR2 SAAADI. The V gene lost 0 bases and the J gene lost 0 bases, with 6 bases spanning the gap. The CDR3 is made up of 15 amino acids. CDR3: CASSESISSYNEQFF. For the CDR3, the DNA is TGCGCCAGCAGTGAGTCCATTAGCTCCTACAATGAGCAGTTCTTC.

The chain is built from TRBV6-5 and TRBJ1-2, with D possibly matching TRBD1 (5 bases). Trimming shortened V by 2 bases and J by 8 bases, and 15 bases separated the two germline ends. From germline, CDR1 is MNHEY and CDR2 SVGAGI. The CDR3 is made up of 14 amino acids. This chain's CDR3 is CASSYTDRPTGYTF. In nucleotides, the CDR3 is TGTGCCAGCAGTTACACCGACAGACCTACCGGCTACACCTTC.

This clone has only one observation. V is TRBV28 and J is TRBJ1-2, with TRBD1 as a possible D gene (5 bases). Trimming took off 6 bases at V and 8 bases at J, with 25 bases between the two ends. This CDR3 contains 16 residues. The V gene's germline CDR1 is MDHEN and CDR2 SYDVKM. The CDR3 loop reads CASRQGARRTMRGYTF. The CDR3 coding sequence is TGTGCCAGCAGGCAGGGCGCCCGAAGGACTATGCGGGGCTACACCTTC.

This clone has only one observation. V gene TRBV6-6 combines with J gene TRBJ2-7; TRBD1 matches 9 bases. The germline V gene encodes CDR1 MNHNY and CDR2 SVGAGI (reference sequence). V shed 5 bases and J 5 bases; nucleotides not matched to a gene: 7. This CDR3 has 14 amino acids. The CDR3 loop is CASSDRDRDDEQYF. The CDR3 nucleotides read TGTGCCAGCAGTGACCGGGACAGGGACGACGAGCAGTACTTC.

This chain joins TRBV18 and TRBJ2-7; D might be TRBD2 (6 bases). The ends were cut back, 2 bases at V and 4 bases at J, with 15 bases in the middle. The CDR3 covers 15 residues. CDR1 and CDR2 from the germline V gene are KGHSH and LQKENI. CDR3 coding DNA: TGTGCCAGCTCACCAATTACGGGGGTCGGTTACGAGCAGTACTTC. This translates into CASSPITGVGYEQYF.

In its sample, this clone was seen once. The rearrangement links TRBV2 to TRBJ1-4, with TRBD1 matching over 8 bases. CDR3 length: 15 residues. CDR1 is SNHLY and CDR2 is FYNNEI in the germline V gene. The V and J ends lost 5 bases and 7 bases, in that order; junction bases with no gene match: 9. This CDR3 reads CASSPPGRGPEKLFF. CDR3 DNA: TGTGCCAGCAGTCCGCCGGGCAGGGGGCCTGAAAAACTGTTTTTT. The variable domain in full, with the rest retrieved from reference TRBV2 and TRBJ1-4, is EPEVTQTPSHQVTQMGQEVILRCVPISNHLYFYWYRQILGQKVEFLVSFYNNEISEKSEIFDDQFSVERPDGSNFTLKIRSTKLEDSAMYFCASSPPGRGPEKLFFGSGTQLSVL.

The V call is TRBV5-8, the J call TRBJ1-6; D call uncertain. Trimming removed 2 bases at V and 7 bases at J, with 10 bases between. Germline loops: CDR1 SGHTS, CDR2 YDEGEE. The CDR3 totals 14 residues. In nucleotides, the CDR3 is TGTGCCAGCAGCTTTTGGGGTAGGAATTCACCCCTCCACTTT. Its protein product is CASSFWGRNSPLHF.